This TCR beta chain was captured by sequencing in a study of blood T cell repertoires in COVID-19. Study context: PBMCs, B-cell-depleted T cells, or T cells provided the cDNA or gDNA that made up the material.

This table comes from immunoSEQ multiplex PCR, and its TCRdb copy is limited to in-frame clones, with some not included. In the table there are roughly 55,000 clones, 75% to 95% of which are singletons. The sample comprised peripheral blood. The clonotype originates from a human donor with active COVID-19. The donor label of this sample is uncertain.

This CDR3 is CASSGGGGASEAFF. CDR3 DNA: TGTGCCAGCAGCGGAGGGGGGGGAGCCTCTGAAGCTTTCTTT. The J gene is TRBJ1-1, the V gene TRBV9; the D gene is possibly TRBD1 (6 bases). CDR3 length: 14 amino acids. The germline V gene has CDR1 SGDLS and CDR2 YYNGEE. The V and J ends lost 3 bases and 6 bases respectively, with 15 bases between them.